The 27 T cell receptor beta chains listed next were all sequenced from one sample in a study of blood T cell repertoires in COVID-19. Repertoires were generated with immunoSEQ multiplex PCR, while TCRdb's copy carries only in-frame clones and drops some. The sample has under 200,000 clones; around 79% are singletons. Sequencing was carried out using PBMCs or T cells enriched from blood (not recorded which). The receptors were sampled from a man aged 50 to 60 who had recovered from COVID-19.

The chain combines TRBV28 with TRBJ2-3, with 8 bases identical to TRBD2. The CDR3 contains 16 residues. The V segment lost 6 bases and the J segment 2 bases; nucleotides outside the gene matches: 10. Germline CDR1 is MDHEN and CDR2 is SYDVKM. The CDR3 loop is CASSRPGGDNTDTQYF. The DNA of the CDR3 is TGTGCCAGCAGCCGGCCGGGAGGGGATAACACAGATACGCAGTATTTT.

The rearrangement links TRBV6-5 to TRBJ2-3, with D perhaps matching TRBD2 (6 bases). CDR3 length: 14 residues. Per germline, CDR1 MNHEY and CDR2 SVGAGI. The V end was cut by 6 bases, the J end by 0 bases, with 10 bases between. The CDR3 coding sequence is TGTGCCAGCAGGGCCGGGACTAGCACAGATACGCAGTATTTT. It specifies CASRAGTSTDTQYF.

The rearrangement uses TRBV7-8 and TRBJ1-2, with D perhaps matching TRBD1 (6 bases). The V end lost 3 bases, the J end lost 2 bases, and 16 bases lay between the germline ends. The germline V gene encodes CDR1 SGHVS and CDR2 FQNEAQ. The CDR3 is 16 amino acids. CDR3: CASSLVLGGQNYGYTF. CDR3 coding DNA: TGTGCCAGCAGCTTGGTTTTAGGGGGTCAGAACTATGGCTACACCTTC.

CDR3 residues: CASSFIHQEQFF. CDR3 coding DNA: TGTGCCAGCAGCTTTATTCACCAGGAGCAGTTCTTC. J is TRBJ2-1 and V is TRBV7-3; D is uncertain. Deletions cut 3 bases from V and 10 bases from J, with 10 bases between. This CDR3 contains 12 residues. CDR1 is SGHTA and CDR2 is FQGTGA in the germline V gene. Combining the CDR3 with reference TRBV7-3 and TRBJ2-1 gives the whole variable domain GAGVSQTPSNKVTEKGKYVELRCDPISGHTALYWYRQSLGQGPEFLIYFQGTGAADDSGLPNDRFFAVRPEGSVSTLKIQRTERGDSAVYLCASSFIHQEQFFGPGTRLTVL.

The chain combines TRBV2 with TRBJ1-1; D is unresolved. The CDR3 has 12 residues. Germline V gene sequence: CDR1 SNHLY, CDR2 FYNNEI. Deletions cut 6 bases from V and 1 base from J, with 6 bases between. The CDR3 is CASSRQNTEAFF. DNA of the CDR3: TGTGCCAGCAGCCGACAGAACACTGAAGCTTTCTTT.

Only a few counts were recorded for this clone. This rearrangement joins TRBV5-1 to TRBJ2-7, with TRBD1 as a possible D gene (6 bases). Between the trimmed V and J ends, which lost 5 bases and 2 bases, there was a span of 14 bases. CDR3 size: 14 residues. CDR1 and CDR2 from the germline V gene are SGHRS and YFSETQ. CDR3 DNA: TGCGCCAGCAGGCACGGGACATGGACCTACGAGCAGTACTTC. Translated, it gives CASRHGTWTYEQYF.

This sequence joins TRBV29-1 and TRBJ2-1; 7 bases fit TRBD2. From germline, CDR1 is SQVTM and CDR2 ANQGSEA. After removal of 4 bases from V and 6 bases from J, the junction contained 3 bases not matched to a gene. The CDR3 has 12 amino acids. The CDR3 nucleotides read TGCAGCGTTGTGTCTAGCGGCAATGAGCAGTTCTTC. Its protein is CSVVSSGNEQFF.

CDR3 DNA: TGCAGTGCCAGTCCCCGTACAGGGCCCCGTACCTACGAGCAGTACTTC. This encodes CSASPRTGPRTYEQYF. The rearrangement uses TRBV20-1 and TRBJ2-7, with a possible D match to TRBD1 (6 bases). This CDR3 is 16 amino acids long. V was clipped by 6 bases and J by 2 bases, with 23 bases between them. Germline V CDR1 and CDR2: DFQATT, SNEGSKA (reference sequence).

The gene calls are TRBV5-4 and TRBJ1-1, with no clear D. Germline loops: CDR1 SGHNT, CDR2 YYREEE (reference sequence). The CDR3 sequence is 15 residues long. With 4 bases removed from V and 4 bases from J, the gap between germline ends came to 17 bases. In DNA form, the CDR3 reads TGTGCCAGCAGCCCGGAGATCGTGGTCGTCACTGAAGCTTTCTTT. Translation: CASSPEIVVVTEAFF.

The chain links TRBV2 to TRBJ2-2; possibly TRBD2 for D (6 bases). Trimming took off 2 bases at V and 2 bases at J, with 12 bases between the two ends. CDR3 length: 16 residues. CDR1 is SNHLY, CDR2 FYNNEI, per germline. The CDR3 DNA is TGTGCCAGCAGTGAAAGTGGGGGGATCAACACCGGGGAGCTGTTTTTT. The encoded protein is CASSESGGINTGELFF.

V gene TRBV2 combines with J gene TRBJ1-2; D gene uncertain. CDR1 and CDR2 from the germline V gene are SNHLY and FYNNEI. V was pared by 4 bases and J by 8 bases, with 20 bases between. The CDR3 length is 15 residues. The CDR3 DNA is TGTGCCAGCAGTGGCGAGGGCGGAATACCTATAGGCTACACCTTC. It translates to CASSGEGGIPIGYTF.

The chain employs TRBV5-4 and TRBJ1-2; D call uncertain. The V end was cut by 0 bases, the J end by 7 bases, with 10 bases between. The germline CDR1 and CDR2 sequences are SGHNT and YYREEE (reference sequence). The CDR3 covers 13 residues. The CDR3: CASSLGGLGGYTF. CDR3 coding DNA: TGTGCCAGCAGCTTGGGAGGGTTGGGTGGCTACACCTTC. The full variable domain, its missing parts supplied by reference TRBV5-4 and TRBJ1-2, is ETGVTQSPTHLIKTRGQQVTLRCSSQSGHNTVSWYQQALGQGPQFIFQYYREEENGRGNFPPRFSGLQFPNYSSELNVNALELDDSALYLCASSLGGLGGYTFGSGTRLTVV.

CDR3: CASNLGIARETQYF. CDR3 nucleotide sequence: TGTGCCAGCAACCTCGGGATAGCCCGGGAGACCCAGTACTTC. The chain employs TRBV9 and TRBJ2-5, with D maybe TRBD2 (5 bases). The CDR3 has 14 amino acids. CDR1 SGDLS and CDR2 YYNGEE come from the germline V gene. The V gene lost 6 bases and the J gene lost 5 bases, with 17 bases spanning the gap. Supplemented by reference TRBV9 and TRBJ2-5, the full variable domain reads DSGVTQTPKHLITATGQRVTLRCSPRSGDLSVYWYQQSLDQGLQFLIQYYNGEERAKGNILERFSAQQFPDLHSELNLSSLELGDSALYFCASNLGIARETQYFGPGTRLLVL.

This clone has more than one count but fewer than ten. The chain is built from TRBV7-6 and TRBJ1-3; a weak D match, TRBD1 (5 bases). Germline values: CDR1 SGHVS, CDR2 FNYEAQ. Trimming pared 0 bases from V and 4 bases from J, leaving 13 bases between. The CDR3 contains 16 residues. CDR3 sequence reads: CASSLAVAGSGNTIYF. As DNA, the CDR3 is TGTGCCAGCAGCTTAGCGGTTGCAGGGTCCGGAAACACCATATATTTT.

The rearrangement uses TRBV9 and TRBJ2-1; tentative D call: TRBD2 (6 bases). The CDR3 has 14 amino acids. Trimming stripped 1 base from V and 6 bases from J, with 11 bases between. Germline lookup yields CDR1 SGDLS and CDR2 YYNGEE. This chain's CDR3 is CASSVRLVPNEQFF. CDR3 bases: TGTGCCAGCAGCGTACGACTAGTCCCCAATGAGCAGTTCTTC.

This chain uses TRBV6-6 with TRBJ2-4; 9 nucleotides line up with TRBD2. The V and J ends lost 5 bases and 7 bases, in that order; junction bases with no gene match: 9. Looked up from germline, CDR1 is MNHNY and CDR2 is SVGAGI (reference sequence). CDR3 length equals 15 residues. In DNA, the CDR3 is TGTGCCAGCAGTCTCGGGGTAGCGGGAGCTAACATTCAGTACTTC. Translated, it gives CASSLGVAGANIQYF.

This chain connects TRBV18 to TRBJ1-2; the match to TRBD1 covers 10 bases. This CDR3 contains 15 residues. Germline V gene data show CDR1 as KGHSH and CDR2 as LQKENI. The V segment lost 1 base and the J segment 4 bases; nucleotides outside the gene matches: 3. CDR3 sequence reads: CASSPQRTGGYGYTF. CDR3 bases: TGTGCCAGCTCACCACAGCGGACAGGGGGCTATGGCTACACCTTC.

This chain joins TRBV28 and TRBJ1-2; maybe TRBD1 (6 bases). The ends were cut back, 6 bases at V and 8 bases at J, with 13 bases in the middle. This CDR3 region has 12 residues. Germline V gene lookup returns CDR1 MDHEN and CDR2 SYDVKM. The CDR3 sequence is CASSSGDKGYTF. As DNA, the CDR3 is TGTGCCAGCAGCTCAGGGGACAAGGGCTACACCTTC.

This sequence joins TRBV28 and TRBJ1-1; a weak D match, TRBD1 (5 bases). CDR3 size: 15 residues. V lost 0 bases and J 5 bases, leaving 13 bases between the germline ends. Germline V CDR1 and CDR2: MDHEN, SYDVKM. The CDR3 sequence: CASSLWREGDTEAFF. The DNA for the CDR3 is TGTGCCAGCAGTTTATGGCGGGAAGGGGATACTGAAGCTTTCTTT.

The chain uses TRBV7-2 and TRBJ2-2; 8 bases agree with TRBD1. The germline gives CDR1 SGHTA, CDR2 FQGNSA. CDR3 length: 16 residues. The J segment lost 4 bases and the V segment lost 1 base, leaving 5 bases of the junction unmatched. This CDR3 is CASSLGQGRGTGELFF. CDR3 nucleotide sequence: TGTGCCAGCAGCTTAGGACAGGGGCGAGGCACCGGGGAGCTGTTTTTT. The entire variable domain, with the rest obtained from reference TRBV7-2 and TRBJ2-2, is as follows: GAGVSQSPSNKVTEKGKDVELRCDPISGHTALYWYRQSLGQGLEFLIYFQGNSAPDKSGLPSDRFSAERTGGSVSTLTIQRTQQEDSAVYLCASSLGQGRGTGELFFGEGSRLTVL.

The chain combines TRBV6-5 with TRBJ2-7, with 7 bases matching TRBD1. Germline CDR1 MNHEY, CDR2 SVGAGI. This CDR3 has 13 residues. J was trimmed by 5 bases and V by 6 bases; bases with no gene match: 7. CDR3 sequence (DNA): TGTGCCAGCAGCTACCCCGGACAGGACGAGCAGTACTTC. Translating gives CASSYPGQDEQYF.

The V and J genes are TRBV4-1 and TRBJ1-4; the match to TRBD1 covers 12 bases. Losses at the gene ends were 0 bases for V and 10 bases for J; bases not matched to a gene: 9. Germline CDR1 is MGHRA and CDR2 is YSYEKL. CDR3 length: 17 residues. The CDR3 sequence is CASSQDNLRDRGLKLFF. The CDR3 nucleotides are TGCGCCAGCAGCCAAGATAATTTGAGGGACAGGGGGCTAAAACTGTTTTTT.

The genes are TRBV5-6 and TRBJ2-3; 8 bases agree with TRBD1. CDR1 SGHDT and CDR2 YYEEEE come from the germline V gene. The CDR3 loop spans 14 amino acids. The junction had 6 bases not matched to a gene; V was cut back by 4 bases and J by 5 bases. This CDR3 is CASSTDRVGDTQYF. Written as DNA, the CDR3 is TGTGCCAGCAGCACGGACAGGGTAGGAGATACGCAGTATTTT.

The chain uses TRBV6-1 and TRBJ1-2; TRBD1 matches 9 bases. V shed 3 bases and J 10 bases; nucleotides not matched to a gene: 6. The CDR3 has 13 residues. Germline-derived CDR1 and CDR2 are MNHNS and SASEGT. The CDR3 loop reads CASSEWTGEPYTF. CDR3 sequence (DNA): TGTGCCAGCAGTGAGTGGACAGGGGAGCCCTACACCTTC.

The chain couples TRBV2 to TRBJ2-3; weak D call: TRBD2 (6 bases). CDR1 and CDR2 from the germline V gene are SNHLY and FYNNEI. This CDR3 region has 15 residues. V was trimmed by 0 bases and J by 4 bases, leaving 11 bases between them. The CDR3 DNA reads TGTGCCAGCAGTGAAGCCCCGGGAGTTGCAGATACGCAGTATTTT. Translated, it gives CASSEAPGVADTQYF.

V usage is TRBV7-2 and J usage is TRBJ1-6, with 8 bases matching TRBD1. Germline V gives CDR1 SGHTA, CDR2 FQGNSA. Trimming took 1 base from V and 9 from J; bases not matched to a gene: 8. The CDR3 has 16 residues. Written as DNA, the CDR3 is TGTGCCAGCAGCTTAGAGCGGCAGGGGGCAGGTTCACCCCTCCACTTT. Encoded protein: CASSLERQGAGSPLHF.

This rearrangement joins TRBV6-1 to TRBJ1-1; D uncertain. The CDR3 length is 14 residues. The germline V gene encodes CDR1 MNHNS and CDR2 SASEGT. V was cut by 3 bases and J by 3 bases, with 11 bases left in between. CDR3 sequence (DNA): TGTGCCAGCAGTGATTTCACAGATTACACTGAAGCTTTCTTT. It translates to CASSDFTDYTEAFF.